Below, 10 T cell receptor beta chains from the same sample are listed, as sequenced in a study of regulatory T cells in long-lasting Graves disease (dated by TCRdb to 2020 to 2022). Libraries were prepared through multiplex PCR. Instrument on record: Illumina HiSeq 4000. CDR3 regions were amplified by Arm-PCR with iRepertoire HTBI primers to construct TCR beta libraries. Using fastp at Q25 and MiXCR, TCRdb reprocessed the public reads and kept productive beta chains. Every CDR3 protein is listed once, alongside the most common genes and DNA of its rows. The sample table lists hundreds of thousands of distinct CDR3 sequences, about 12% of them with a count of one. Approximately 9% of the sample is held by the ten biggest clonotypes. The sample's time point label, decoded: newly diagnosed GD, antithyroid drugs for less than 3 months. For both TCR sequencing and RNA sequencing, RNA was extracted from PBMCs using TRIzol.

These data were also reused for a study on T cells in Graves' hyperthyroidism and ophthalmopathy.

Sample: peripheral blood mononuclear cells (PBMCs), taken at new diagnosis, from a patient treated with antithyroid drugs. Receptors were obtained from a woman aged 30 to 39 with Graves disease. Donor details come from another sample of the same person, matched by shared clones.

The sample holds many counts of this clonotype. The chain uses TRBV29-1 and TRBJ1-1; 11 positions agree with TRBD1. Trimming cost V 7 bases and J 0 bases; bases outside gene matches: 10. The CDR3 covers 16 residues. In germline, CDR1 is SQVTM, CDR2 ANQGSEA. CDR3 protein: CSAQVPGQGVNTEAFF. DNA of the CDR3: TGCAGCGCTCAAGTCCCGGGACAGGGGGTGAACACTGAAGCTTTCTTT.

This clonotype was seen many times. This chain uses TRBV10-2 with TRBJ2-1; 12 nucleotides align to TRBD1. Losses at the gene ends were 2 bases for V and 5 bases for J; bases not matched to a gene: 4. The germline CDR1 and CDR2 sequences are WSHSY and SAAADI. The CDR3 has 16 residues. CDR3 in DNA: TGCGCCAGCAGTGAGGTCCGGGACAGGGGGCACAATGAGCAGTTCTTC. Translating gives CASSEVRDRGHNEQFF.

This clonotype was seen only a few times. This chain links TRBV27 with TRBJ2-7, with D perhaps matching TRBD2 (5 bases). Trimming removed 6 bases from V and 5 bases from J, with 17 bases in between. The CDR3 runs to 14 residues. Germline V gene data show CDR1 as MNHEY and CDR2 as SMNVEV (reference sequence). The DNA of the CDR3 is TGTGCCAGCAGCCTAAGGCTAGGAGGAAACGAGCAGTACTTC. Protein sequence: CASSLRLGGNEQYF.

This clonotype was detected ten times or more. V usage is TRBV5-1 and J usage is TRBJ1-2; TRBD1 aligns across 8 bases. Trimming removed 4 bases from V and 2 bases from J; junction bases left unmatched: 4. Germline assignment: CDR1 SGHRS and CDR2 YFSETQ. The CDR3 contains 14 residues. CDR3 amino acids: CASSQDRANYGYTF. DNA for the CDR3: TGCGCCAGCAGCCAGGACAGGGCCAACTATGGCTACACCTTC.

In this sample, this clonotype turned up a few times. The chain uses TRBV20-1 and TRBJ2-7; TRBD2 aligns across 15 bases. Germline V lookup: CDR1 DFQATT, CDR2 SNEGSKA (reference sequence). The CDR3 spans 15 residues. V shed 5 bases and J 4 bases; nucleotides not matched to a gene: 6. Written as DNA, the CDR3 is TGCAGTGCTTCCGGGACTAGCGGGGGGAGTTACGAGCAGTACTTC. Its translation is CSASGTSGGSYEQYF.

In its sample, this clonotype was seen a few times. The chain links TRBV19 to TRBJ2-1; D may be TRBD1 or TRBD2 (6 bases each). Trimming removed 1 base at V and 5 bases at J, with 36 bases between. The germline CDR1 and CDR2 sequences are LNHDA and SQIVND (reference sequence). The CDR3 contains 23 residues. The CDR3 sequence: CASSIVPTPGEVPFVPWNNEQFF. The CDR3 region has the DNA TGTGCCAGTAGTATAGTCCCAACGCCAGGGGAGGTACCTTTTGTCCCCTGGAACAATGAGCAGTTCTTC.

Ten or more counts support this clonotype. The V gene is TRBV5-1, the J gene TRBJ2-3, with TRBD1 identical over 9 bases. Germline values: CDR1 SGHRS, CDR2 YFSETQ. The CDR3 totals 14 residues. V lost 4 bases to trimming and J lost 4 bases; unmatched junction nucleotides: 4. The CDR3 loop is CASSQQGAADTQYF. CDR3 DNA sequence: TGCGCCAGCAGCCAACAGGGGGCTGCAGATACGCAGTATTTT.

This clonotype was observed many times. V gene TRBV2 combines with J gene TRBJ2-2; TRBD1 matches at 9 bases. V gave up 4 bases and J gave up 4 bases; unmatched junction bases: 7. Looked up from germline, CDR1 is SNHLY and CDR2 is FYNNEI. This CDR3 contains 16 residues. The CDR3 DNA reads as TGTGCCAGCAGTGGATGGGGACAGGGTCCCACCGGGGAGCTGTTTTTT. This sequence encodes CASSGWGQGPTGELFF.

This clonotype was seen at least ten times. In nucleotides, the CDR3 is TGCAGTGCTAGAGTCCCGAACCTAGGACAGGGGAGGACTGAAGCTTTCTTT. It codes for CSARVPNLGQGRTEAFF. The chain recombines TRBV20-1 with TRBJ1-1, with 9 bases identical to TRBD1. The germline V gene has CDR1 DFQATT and CDR2 SNEGSKA (reference sequence). Losses at the gene ends were 1 base for V and 5 bases for J; bases not matched to a gene: 14. The CDR3 has 17 residues.

This clonotype was seen a handful of times. The chain couples TRBV7-9 to TRBJ1-3; D remains unclear. CDR1 is SEHNR and CDR2 is FQNEAQ in the germline V gene (reference sequence). This CDR3 has 15 amino acids. Trimming took 5 bases from V and 0 from J, leaving 11 bases between them. The CDR3 nucleotides are TGTGCCAGCAGCCCGACCGGTGACTCTGGAAACACCATATATTTT. Its protein product is CASSPTGDSGNTIYF.